These 3 T cell receptor beta chains originate from one sample sequenced in a study of blood T cell repertoires in COVID-19. The method was immunoSEQ multiplex PCR; TCRdb's version includes in-frame clones alone and lacks a portion of them. The sample lists under 200,000 clones, approximately 81% seen once, with 13% to 15% in the top ten. The specimen was peripheral blood. The receptors come from a man aged 18 to 35 with active or convalescent COVID-19.

V usage is TRBV4-2 and J usage is TRBJ1-3; possibly TRBD1 for D (6 bases). CDR3 length: 16 residues. Germline V gives CDR1 LGHNA, CDR2 YNFKEQ. V lost 3 bases, J lost 4 bases, and 16 bases lay in between. The CDR3 coding sequence is TGTGCCAGCAGCCAGCAGACAGGTTCTGGGGGAAACACCATATATTTT. As protein: CASSQQTGSGGNTIYF.

This rearrangement joins TRBV6-5 to TRBJ1-3, with a possible D match to TRBD1 (6 bases). V lost 7 bases, J lost 3 bases, and 13 bases lay in between. The germline CDR1 and CDR2 sequences are MNHEY and SVGAGI. This CDR3 comprises 14 residues. CDR3 coding DNA: TGTGCCAGCATTGCCAGGGGTTATGGAAACACCATATATTTT. It yields the protein CASIARGYGNTIYF.

This clone was recorded only once. The chain couples TRBV5-4 to TRBJ2-5; D is uncertain. Germline lookup yields CDR1 SGHNT and CDR2 YYREEE (reference sequence). Trimming shortened V by 1 base and J by 3 bases, and 4 bases separated the two germline ends. The CDR3 spans 12 residues. CDR3 nucleotide sequence: TGTGCCAGCAGCTTGTTCAAAGAGACCCAGTACTTC. Amino acids: CASSLFKETQYF.